This T cell receptor (beta chain) was sequenced in a study of shared clonotypes between healthy human individuals. Study-wide results and limits: Sequencing depth was predicted to influence how clonotypes are shared among donors.

On this clone: The antigen is unknown.

Some clones are missing from TCRdb's copy, which holds only in-frame ones; the method was immunoSEQ multiplex PCR. The sample has about 960,000 clones, around three quarters seen once. V was trimmed by 0 bases and J by 5 bases, leaving 11 bases between them. This CDR3 contains 15 residues. Germline lookup yields CDR1 KGHSH and CDR2 LQKENI. HIV-negative, healthy adults without recent acute infections or vaccinations were the donors. The TCR originated in a man younger than 30 in good health. The genes are TRBV18 and TRBJ1-5, with a weak D call TRBD1 (5 bases). What was sequenced was memory CD4+ T cells sorted from blood. Subset indicated: CD45RA-negative fraction. The CDR3 nucleotides are TGTGCCAGCTCACCACCGGGGGGGAAAGATCAGCCCCAGCATTTT. Residues: CASSPPGGKDQPQHF.